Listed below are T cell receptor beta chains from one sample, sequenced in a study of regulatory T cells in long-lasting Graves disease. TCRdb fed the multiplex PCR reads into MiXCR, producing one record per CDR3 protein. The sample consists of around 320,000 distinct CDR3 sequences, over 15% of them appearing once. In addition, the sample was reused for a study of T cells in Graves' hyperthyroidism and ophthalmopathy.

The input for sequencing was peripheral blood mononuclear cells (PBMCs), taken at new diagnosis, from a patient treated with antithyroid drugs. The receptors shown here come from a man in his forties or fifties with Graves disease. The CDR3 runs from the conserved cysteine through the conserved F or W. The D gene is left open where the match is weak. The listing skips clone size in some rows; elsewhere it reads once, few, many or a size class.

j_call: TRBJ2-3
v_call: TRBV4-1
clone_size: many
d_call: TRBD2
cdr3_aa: CASSQDGGGASTDTQYF
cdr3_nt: TGCGCCAGCAGCCAAGATGGGGGGGGTGCTAGCACAGATACGCAGTATTTT

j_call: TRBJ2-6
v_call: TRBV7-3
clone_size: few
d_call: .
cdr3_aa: CASSQGHHSGANVLTF
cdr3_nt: TGTGCCAGCAGCCAGGGCCATCACTCTGGGGCCAACGTCCTGACTTTC

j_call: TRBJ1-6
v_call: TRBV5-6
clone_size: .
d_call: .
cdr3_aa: CASSLESRSPLHF
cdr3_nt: TGTGCCAGCAGCTTGGAGTCCCGGTCACCCCTCCACTTT

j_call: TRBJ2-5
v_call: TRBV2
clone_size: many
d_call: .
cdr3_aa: CASSEGLQETQYF
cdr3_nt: TGTGCCAGCAGTGAGGGGTTACAAGAGACCCAGTACTTC

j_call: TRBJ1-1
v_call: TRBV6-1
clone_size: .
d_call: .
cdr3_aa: CASSESGRGTEAFF
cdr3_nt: TGTGCCAGCAGTGAATCAGGTAGGGGCACTGAAGCTTTCTTT

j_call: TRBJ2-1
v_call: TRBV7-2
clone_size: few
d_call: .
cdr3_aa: CASSLGLGRGNEQFF
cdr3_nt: TGTGCCAGCAGCTTAGGCCTGGGGCGTGGCAATGAGCAGTTCTTC

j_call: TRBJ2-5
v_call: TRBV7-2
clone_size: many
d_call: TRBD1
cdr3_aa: CASSLGRGRSKQETQYF
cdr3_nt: TGTGCCAGCAGCCTAGGCAGGGGGCGGAGTAAACAAGAGACCCAGTACTTC

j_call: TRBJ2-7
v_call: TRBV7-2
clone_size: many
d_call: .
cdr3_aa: CASSSRTRKSYEQYF
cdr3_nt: TGTGCCAGCAGCTCAAGGACACGAAAGTCCTACGAGCAGTACTTC

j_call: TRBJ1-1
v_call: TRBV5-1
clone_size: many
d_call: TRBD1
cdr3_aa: CASSPGQGSAEAFF
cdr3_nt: TGCGCCAGCAGCCCGGGACAGGGTAGCGCTGAAGCTTTCTTT

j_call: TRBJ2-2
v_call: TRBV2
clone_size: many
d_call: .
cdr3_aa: CASSQNTGELFF
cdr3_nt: TGTGCCAGCAGTCAGAACACCGGGGAGCTGTTTTTT

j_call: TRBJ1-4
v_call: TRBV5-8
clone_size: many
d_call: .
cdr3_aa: CASSTRQWINEKLFF
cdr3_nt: TGTGCCAGCAGTACCCGACAGTGGATAAATGAAAAACTGTTTTTT

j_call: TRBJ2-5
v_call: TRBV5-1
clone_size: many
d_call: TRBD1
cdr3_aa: CASSPTGPQTQYF
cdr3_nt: TGCGCCAGCAGCCCGACAGGGCCCCAGACCCAGTACTTC

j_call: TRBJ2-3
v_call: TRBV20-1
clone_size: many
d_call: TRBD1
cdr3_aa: CSAQDRGLTDTQYF
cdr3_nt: TGCAGTGCGCAAGACAGGGGACTCACAGATACGCAGTATTTT

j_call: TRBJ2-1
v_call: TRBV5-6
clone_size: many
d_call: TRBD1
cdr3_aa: CASSHIQDRAYNEQFF
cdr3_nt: TGTGCCAGCAGCCACATCCAGGACAGGGCGTACAATGAGCAGTTCTTC

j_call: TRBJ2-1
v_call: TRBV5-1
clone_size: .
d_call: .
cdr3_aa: CASSLISGESGNEQFF
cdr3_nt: TGCGCCAGCAGCTTAATTTCAGGGGAAAGTGGCAATGAGCAGTTCTTC

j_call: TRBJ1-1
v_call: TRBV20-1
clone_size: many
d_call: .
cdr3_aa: CSARQGDTEAFF
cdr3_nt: TGCAGTGCTAGACAGGGAGACACTGAAGCTTTCTTT

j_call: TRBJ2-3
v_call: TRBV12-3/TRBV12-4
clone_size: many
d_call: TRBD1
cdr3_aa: CASSPTRTGVGTDTQYF
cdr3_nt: TGTGCCAGCAGTCCTACCCGGACAGGGGTTGGCACAGATACGCAGTATTTT

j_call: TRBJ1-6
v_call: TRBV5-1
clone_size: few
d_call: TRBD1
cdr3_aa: CASSLTGGAQNSPLHF
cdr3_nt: TGCGCCAGCAGTTTAACAGGGGGCGCCCAGAATTCACCCCTCCACTTT

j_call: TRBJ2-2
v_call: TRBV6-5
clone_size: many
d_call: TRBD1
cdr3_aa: CASSYSGTGNVTPGELFF
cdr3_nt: TGTGCCAGCAGTTACTCCGGGACAGGGAATGTGACACCCGGGGAGCTGTTTTTT

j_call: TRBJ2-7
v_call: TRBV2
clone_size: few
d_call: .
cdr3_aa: CASRLAYEQYF
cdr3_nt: TGTGCCAGCAGGCTAGCCTACGAGCAGTACTTC

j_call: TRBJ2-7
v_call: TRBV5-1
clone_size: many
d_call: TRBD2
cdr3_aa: CASSAKTAGASEQYF
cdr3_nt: TGCGCCAGCAGCGCTAAGACAGCGGGGGCTAGCGAGCAGTACTTC

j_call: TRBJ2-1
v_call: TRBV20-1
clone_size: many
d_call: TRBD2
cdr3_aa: CSAFYRTGGNEQFF
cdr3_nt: TGCAGTGCTTTCTACCGGACGGGAGGCAATGAGCAGTTCTTC

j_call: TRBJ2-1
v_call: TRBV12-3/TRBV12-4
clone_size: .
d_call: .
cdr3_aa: CASSLRTGRVDEQFF
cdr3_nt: TGTGCCAGCAGTTTAAGGACAGGGAGGGTCGATGAGCAGTTCTTC

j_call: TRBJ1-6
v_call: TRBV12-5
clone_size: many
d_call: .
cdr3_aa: CASGPGPPSSYNSPLHF
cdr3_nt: TGTGCTAGTGGTCCGGGACCTCCGAGCTCCTATAATTCACCCCTCCACTTT

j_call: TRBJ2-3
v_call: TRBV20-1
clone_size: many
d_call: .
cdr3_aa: CSAREGTDTQYF
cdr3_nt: TGCAGTGCTAGAGAGGGCACAGATACGCAGTATTTT

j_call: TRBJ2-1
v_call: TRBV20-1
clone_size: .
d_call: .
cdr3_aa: CSASRSGEQFF
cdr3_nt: TGCAGTGCTAGTCGTTCGGGTGAGCAGTTCTTC

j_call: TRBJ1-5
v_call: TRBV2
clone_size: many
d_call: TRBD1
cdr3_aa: CASSVDRVNQPQHF
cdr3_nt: TGTGCCAGCAGCGTCGACAGGGTCAATCAGCCCCAGCATTTT

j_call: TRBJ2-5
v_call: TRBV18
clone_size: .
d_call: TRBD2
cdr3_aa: CASSPTPPGLQETQYF
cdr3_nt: TGTGCCAGCTCACCTACGCCCCCGGGACTACAAGAGACCCAGTACTTC

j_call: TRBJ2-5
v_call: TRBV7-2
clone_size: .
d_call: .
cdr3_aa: CASSLVSAQETQYF
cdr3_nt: TGTGCCAGCAGCTTAGTGTCGGCCCAAGAGACCCAGTACTTC

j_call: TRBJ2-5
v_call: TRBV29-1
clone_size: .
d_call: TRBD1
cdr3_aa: CSVEEGGYGETQYF
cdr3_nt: TGCAGCGTTGAAGAAGGGGGCTATGGGGAGACCCAGTACTTC

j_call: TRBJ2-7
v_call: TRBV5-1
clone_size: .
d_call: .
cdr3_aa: CASSLERTPRSLGLYF
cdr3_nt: TGCGCCAGCAGCTTGGAACGGACTCCGAGGAGCTTGGGTCTGTACTTC

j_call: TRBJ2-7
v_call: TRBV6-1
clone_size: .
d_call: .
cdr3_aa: CASSELPGQPPYEQYF
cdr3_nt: TGTGCCAGCAGTGAGCTGCCGGGACAACCGCCCTACGAGCAGTACTTC

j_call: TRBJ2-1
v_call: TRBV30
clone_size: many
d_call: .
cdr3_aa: CAWSAGPYNEQFF
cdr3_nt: TGTGCCTGGAGTGCGGGACCCTACAATGAGCAGTTCTTC

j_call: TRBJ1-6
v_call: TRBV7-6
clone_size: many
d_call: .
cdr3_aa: CASSLVGSPLHF
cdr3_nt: TGTGCCAGCAGCTTAGTAGGTTCACCCCTCCACTTT